These 26 T cell receptor beta chains were sequenced from one sample in a study of cytomegalovirus exposure and HLA in healthy donors. It was with 60 Vbeta and 13 Jbeta primers that the PCR ran. Libraries were prepared by immunoSEQ multiplex PCR; TCRdb keeps only in-frame clonotypes and omits some of them. The profile shows 65,000 to 85,000 clones, about nine tenths of them singletons. The sequenced material came from PBMCs. These receptors were obtained from a woman aged 25-40 years in good health and CMV-seronegative.

The chain employs TRBV9 and TRBJ2-3, with 9 bases fitting TRBD2. Trimming at V came to 2 bases and at J to 1 base, leaving 2 bases not matched to a gene. The CDR3 sequence is 15 residues long. The germline V gene encodes CDR1 SGDLS and CDR2 YYNGEE. DNA of the CDR3: TGTGCCAGCAGCGTGGTAGCGGGAGGCACAGATACGCAGTATTTT. Amino acid sequence: CASSVVAGGTDTQYF. Looking up the rest from reference TRBV9 and TRBJ2-3 gives the full variable domain: DSGVTQTPKHLITATGQRVTLRCSPRSGDLSVYWYQQSLDQGLQFLIQYYNGEERAKGNILERFSAQQFPDLHSELNLSSLELGDSALYFCASSVVAGGTDTQYFGPGTRLTVL.

The genes are TRBV27 and TRBJ1-1, with 7 positions matching TRBD1. CDR3 length: 15 amino acids. Germline assignment: CDR1 MNHEY and CDR2 SMNVEV (reference sequence). V shed 5 bases, J shed 1 base, and the junction held 7 bases outside the gene matches. CDR3 bases: TGTGCCAGCAGTCCGCGGGACAGCTCGAACACTGAAGCTTTCTTT. It is translated as CASSPRDSSNTEAFF.

The rearrangement uses TRBV25-1 and TRBJ2-7; D call uncertain. The V end was cut by 5 bases, the J end by 2 bases, with 7 bases between. The CDR3 is 12 amino acids. In germline, CDR1 is MGHDK, CDR2 SYGVNS. The CDR3 region is CASSINAYEQYF. In nucleotides, the CDR3 is TGTGCCAGCAGTATAAATGCCTACGAGCAGTACTTC.

The chain combines TRBV15 with TRBJ2-3; 7 nucleotides agree with TRBD2. The CDR3 consists of 16 residues. Germline V lookup: CDR1 LNHNV, CDR2 YYDKDF (reference sequence). Trimming removed 1 base from V and 1 base from J; junction bases left unmatched: 5. CDR3 sequence reads: CATSRGASGGTDTQYF. The CDR3 region has the DNA TGTGCCACCAGCAGAGGGGCTAGCGGTGGCACAGATACGCAGTATTTT.

This clone has a single count. This chain joins TRBV5-4 and TRBJ2-3; D may be TRBD2 (6 bases). The CDR3 totals 17 residues. Trimming took off 6 bases at V and 0 bases at J, with 20 bases between the two ends. The germline V gene encodes CDR1 SGHNT and CDR2 YYREEE (reference sequence). The chain's CDR3 is CASILAPSAGSTDTQYF. CDR3 DNA sequence: TGTGCCAGCATCCTCGCCCCCTCTGCGGGGAGCACAGATACGCAGTATTTT.

This rearrangement joins TRBV5-5 to TRBJ2-7; 10 bases align to TRBD2. With V trimmed by 4 bases and J by 2 bases, 9 bases remained unmatched. Germline values: CDR1 SGHKS, CDR2 YYEKEE (reference sequence). This CDR3 has 16 amino acids. The DNA of the CDR3 is TGTGCCAGCAGCCTCTTTCCGGGACTAGCGACCTACGAGCAGTACTTC. Translated, it gives CASSLFPGLATYEQYF.

The genes are TRBV27 and TRBJ2-1; 7 nucleotides agree with TRBD2. V trimming: 6 bases; J trimming: 1 base; junction bases outside the gene matches: 9. The CDR3 covers 16 residues. Germline CDR1 MNHEY, CDR2 SMNVEV (reference sequence). CDR3 nucleotides: TGTGCCAGCAGACGGGGGACTATTTTATCCTACAATGAGCAGTTCTTC. Amino acid sequence: CASRRGTILSYNEQFF.

The chain joins TRBV19 to TRBJ2-7, with a weak D call TRBD2 (6 bases). Germline-derived CDR1 and CDR2 are LNHDA and SQIVND (reference sequence). V lost 3 bases and J lost 7, with 16 bases in between. The CDR3 loop spans 14 amino acids. CDR3 nucleotide sequence: TGTGCCAGTAGTATCCAGACTAGTCCAAGGGAGCAGTACTTC. Encoded protein: CASSIQTSPREQYF.

V is TRBV19 and J is TRBJ1-2; TRBD1 might be the D (5 bases). CDR1 is LNHDA and CDR2 is SQIVND in the germline V gene (reference sequence). The CDR3 is 17 amino acids. With 3 bases removed from V and 3 bases from J, the gap between germline ends came to 20 bases. Here the CDR3 reads CASSISAQVEGYYGYTF. DNA of the CDR3: TGTGCCAGTAGTATTTCTGCACAGGTAGAAGGGTACTATGGCTACACCTTC. The variable domain in full, with the rest retrieved from reference TRBV19 and TRBJ1-2, is DGGITQSPKYLFRKEGQNVTLSCEQNLNHDAMYWYRQDPGQGLRLIYYSQIVNDFQKGDIAEGYSVSREKKESFPLTVTSAQKNPTAFYLCASSISAQVEGYYGYTFGSGTRLTVV.

The rearrangement joins TRBV28 to TRBJ1-3; 7 bases match TRBD1. V shed 4 bases and J 7 bases; nucleotides not matched to a gene: 10. The CDR3 runs 15 residues. Germline CDR1 is MDHEN and CDR2 is SYDVKM. Here the CDR3 reads CASSSPDRTGNTIYF. The CDR3 coding sequence is TGTGCCAGCAGTTCACCGGACAGGACCGGGAACACCATATATTTT.

The chain is built from TRBV11-2 and TRBJ2-1, with D perhaps TRBD2 (5 bases). This CDR3 is 16 amino acids long. V was trimmed by 6 bases and J by 0 bases, leaving 15 bases between them. Germline V gene sequence: CDR1 SGHAT, CDR2 FQNNGV. CDR3 sequence (DNA): TGTGCCAGCAGTTGGTGGGAGTGGGACTCCTACAATGAGCAGTTCTTC. The encoded protein is CASSWWEWDSYNEQFF.

V gene TRBV11-2 combines with J gene TRBJ2-2; D possibly corresponds to TRBD2 (7 bases). This CDR3 has 15 amino acids. In germline, CDR1 is SGHAT, CDR2 FQNNGV. The germline V and J ends were trimmed by 3 bases and 4 bases, with 12 bases remaining between them. CDR3 DNA sequence: TGTGCCAGCAGCTTTCAGGGAGGGGGCACCGGGGAGCTGTTTTTT. It is translated as CASSFQGGGTGELFF.

Points on this clone: The same CDR3 is also encoded by other DNA sequences in this sample. The rearrangement links TRBV7-2 to TRBJ2-7; maybe TRBD2 (5 bases). Trimming cost V 5 bases and J 6 bases, with 17 bases left between them. Germline CDR1 and CDR2: SGHTA and FQGNSA. The CDR3 covers 14 residues. The CDR3 is CASSPDPSGSEQYF. CDR3 DNA: TGTGCCAGCAGCCCCGATCCCAGCGGAAGCGAGCAGTACTTC.

The V and J genes are TRBV7-3 and TRBJ1-1; 7 nucleotides align to TRBD1. Germline lookup yields CDR1 SGHTA and CDR2 FQGTGA. This CDR3 is built from 16 residues. V shed 1 base and J 0 bases; nucleotides not matched to a gene: 5. The CDR3 here is CASSLMGGQLNTEAFF. In DNA, the CDR3 is TGTGCCAGCAGCTTAATGGGGGGACAGTTGAACACTGAAGCTTTCTTT.

V gene TRBV7-3 combines with J gene TRBJ1-2; perhaps TRBD1 as D (5 bases). This CDR3 spans 14 amino acids. CDR1 and CDR2 (germline): SGHTA, FQGTGA. V lost 5 bases and J 2 bases, leaving 12 bases between the germline ends. The CDR3 protein is CASSPGGANYGYTF. The CDR3 bases are TGTGCCAGCAGCCCGGGGGGTGCAAACTATGGCTACACCTTC.

The rearrangement links TRBV6-1 to TRBJ2-6; D may be TRBD1 (6 bases). Trimming took off 1 base at V and 2 bases at J, with 6 bases between the two ends. This CDR3 contains 15 residues. The germline gives CDR1 MNHNS, CDR2 SASEGT. The CDR3 is CASSEEGAGANVLTF. CDR3 nucleotide sequence: TGTGCCAGCAGTGAAGAGGGGGCTGGGGCCAACGTCCTGACTTTC.

V is TRBV28 and J is TRBJ1-2; TRBD1 aligns across 7 bases. V lost 3 bases, J lost 0 bases, and 10 bases stayed unmatched. The germline CDR1 and CDR2 sequences are MDHEN and SYDVKM. The CDR3 is 17 residues long. The CDR3 DNA is TGTGCCAGCAGTTTTAGGGACAGCGGTTGGGCTAACTATGGCTACACCTTC. Its protein is CASSFRDSGWANYGYTF.

V is TRBV19 and J is TRBJ2-1; TRBD2 agrees at 10 bases. Germline CDR1 reads LNHDA; CDR2 reads SQIVND (reference sequence). J lost 7 bases, V lost 7 bases, and 7 bases had no gene match. The CDR3 contains 14 residues. The DNA for the CDR3 is TGTGCCAGTACAAAGCGGGAGGGCCAGAATGAGCAGTTCTTC. Amino acids: CASTKREGQNEQFF.

The genes are TRBV11-3 and TRBJ1-1; 10 nucleotides agree with TRBD1. The V segment lost 1 base and the J segment 5 bases; nucleotides outside the gene matches: 13. The germline gives CDR1 SGHNT, CDR2 YENEEA. The CDR3 runs 18 residues. CDR3 DNA sequence: TGTGCCAGCAGCTTAGGTCCCTTTTCGGGACAGGGGAGAACTGAAGCTTTCTTT. This encodes CASSLGPFSGQGRTEAFF. The variable domain in full, completed from reference TRBV11-3 and TRBJ1-1, reads EAGVVQSPRYKIIEKKQPVAFWCNPISGHNTLYWYLQNLGQGPELLIRYENEEAVDDSQLPKDRFSAERLKGVDSTLKIQPAELGDSAVYLCASSLGPFSGQGRTEAFFGQGTRLTVV.

This chain joins TRBV2 and TRBJ1-5; a weak D match, TRBD1 (5 bases). The V end was cut by 3 bases, the J end by 2 bases, with 20 bases between. This CDR3 has 18 amino acids. CDR1 is SNHLY, CDR2 FYNNEI, per germline. CDR3 region: CASSERGRGVRGNQPQHF. CDR3 coding DNA: TGTGCCAGCAGTGAGAGGGGCCGCGGGGTGAGGGGCAATCAGCCCCAGCATTTT.

The rearrangement joins TRBV6-5 to TRBJ2-7; TRBD1 matches at 7 bases. The CDR3 has 14 residues. From germline, CDR1 is MNHEY and CDR2 SVGAGI. With V trimmed by 5 bases and J by 0 bases, 4 bases remained unmatched. CDR3 nucleotides: TGTGCCAGCAGTCAGGACAGGACCTCCTACGAGCAGTACTTC. Protein sequence: CASSQDRTSYEQYF.

The CDR3 DNA reads TGCGCCAGCAGCTATACAGGGGAGAGAGAGACCCAGTACTTC. Its protein product is CASSYTGERETQYF. This chain joins TRBV5-1 and TRBJ2-5, with 7 nucleotides matching TRBD1. The J segment lost 4 bases and the V segment lost 3 bases, leaving 6 bases of the junction unmatched. The length of the CDR3 is 14 residues. The V gene's germline CDR1 is SGHRS and CDR2 YFSETQ.

The J gene is TRBJ2-5, the V gene TRBV11-2; D is perhaps TRBD2 (5 bases). This CDR3 has 13 amino acids. Per the germline V gene, CDR1 is SGHAT and CDR2 is FQNNGV. V lost 5 bases and J 5 bases, leaving 12 bases between the germline ends. This CDR3 reads CASSPPSRETQYF. CDR3 coding DNA: TGTGCCAGCAGCCCTCCTAGCCGGGAGACCCAGTACTTC.

V and J are TRBV28 and TRBJ2-7; 10 bases are shared with TRBD1. The germline CDR1 and CDR2 sequences are MDHEN and SYDVKM. The CDR3 has 16 amino acids. V was pared by 6 bases and J by 5 bases, with 13 bases of the junction left unmatched. CDR3 sequence (DNA): TGTGCCAGCAGCACCGCCCGGACAGGGGGTTTCCACGAGCAGTACTTC. Translated, it gives CASSTARTGGFHEQYF.

The chain links TRBV4-1 to TRBJ1-2, with a tentative D call TRBD1 (5 bases). This CDR3 spans 15 amino acids. Between the trimmed V and J ends, which lost 4 bases and 8 bases, there was a span of 20 bases. The germline gives CDR1 MGHRA, CDR2 YSYEKL. CDR3 coding DNA: TGCGCCAGCAGCCCCGTTTCGGGGGGAGTGGGGGGCTACACCTTC. Translation: CASSPVSGGVGGYTF.

The gene calls are TRBV30 and TRBJ2-3; D may be TRBD1 (5 bases). Germline CDR1 reads GTSNPN; CDR2 reads SVGIG (reference sequence). This CDR3 is built from 14 residues. V lost 2 bases, J lost 3 bases, and 12 bases lay in between. CDR3 DNA sequence: TGTGCCTGGAGTTCATACCAGGGTACAGATACGCAGTATTTT. Translating gives CAWSSYQGTDTQYF.